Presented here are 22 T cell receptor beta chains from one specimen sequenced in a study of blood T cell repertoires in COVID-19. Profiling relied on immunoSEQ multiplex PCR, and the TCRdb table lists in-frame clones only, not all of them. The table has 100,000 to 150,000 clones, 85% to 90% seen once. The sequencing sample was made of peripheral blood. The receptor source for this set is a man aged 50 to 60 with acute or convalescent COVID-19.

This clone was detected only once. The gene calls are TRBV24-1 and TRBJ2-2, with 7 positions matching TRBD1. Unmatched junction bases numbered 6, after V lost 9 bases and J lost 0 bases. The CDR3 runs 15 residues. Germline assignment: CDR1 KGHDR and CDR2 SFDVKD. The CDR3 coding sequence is TGTGCCACCCAAAGACAGGGTTCGAACACCGGGGAGCTGTTTTTT. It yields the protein CATQRQGSNTGELFF.

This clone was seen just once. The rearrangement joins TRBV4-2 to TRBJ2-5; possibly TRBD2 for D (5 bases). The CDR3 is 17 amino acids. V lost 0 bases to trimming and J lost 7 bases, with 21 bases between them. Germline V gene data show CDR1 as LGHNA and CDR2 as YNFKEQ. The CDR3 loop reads CASSQDFGFQIAGTQYF. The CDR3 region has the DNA TGTGCCAGCAGCCAAGATTTCGGCTTCCAGATTGCGGGGACCCAGTACTTC.

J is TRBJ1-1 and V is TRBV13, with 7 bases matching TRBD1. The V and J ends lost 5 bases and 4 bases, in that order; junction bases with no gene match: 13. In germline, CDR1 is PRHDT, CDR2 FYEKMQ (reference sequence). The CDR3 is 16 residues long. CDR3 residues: CASSVYRGVKSTEAFF. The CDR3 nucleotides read TGTGCCAGCAGCGTATACAGGGGAGTAAAGTCCACTGAAGCTTTCTTT. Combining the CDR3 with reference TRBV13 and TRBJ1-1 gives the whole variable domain AAGVIQSPRHLIKEKRETATLKCYPIPRHDTVYWYQQGPGQDPQFLISFYEKMQSDKGSIPDRFSAQQFSDYHSELNMSSLELGDSALYFCASSVYRGVKSTEAFFGQGTRLTVV.

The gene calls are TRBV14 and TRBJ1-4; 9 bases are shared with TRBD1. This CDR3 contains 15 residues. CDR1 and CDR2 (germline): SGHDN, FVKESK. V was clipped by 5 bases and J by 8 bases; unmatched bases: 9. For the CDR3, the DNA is TGTGCCAGCAGCTTTCCGGGACAGGGAAAGGAAAAACTGTTTTTT. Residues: CASSFPGQGKEKLFF.

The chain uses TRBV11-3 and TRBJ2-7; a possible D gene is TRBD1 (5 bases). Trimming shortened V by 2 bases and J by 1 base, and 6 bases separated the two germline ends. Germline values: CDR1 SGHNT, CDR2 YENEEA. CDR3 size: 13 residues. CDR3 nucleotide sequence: TGTGCCAGCAGCTTACAGGGATCCTACGAGCAGTACTTC. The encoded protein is CASSLQGSYEQYF.

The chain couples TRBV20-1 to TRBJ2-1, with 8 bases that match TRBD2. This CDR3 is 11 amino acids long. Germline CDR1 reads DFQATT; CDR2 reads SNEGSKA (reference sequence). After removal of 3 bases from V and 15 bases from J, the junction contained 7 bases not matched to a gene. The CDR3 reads CSARAGGYPFF. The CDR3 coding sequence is TGCAGTGCTAGGGCGGGAGGTTACCCGTTCTTC.

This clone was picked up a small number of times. CDR3 in amino acids: CASSPLAGVSGANVLTF. DNA for the CDR3: TGCGCCAGCAGCCCACTAGCGGGAGTATCTGGGGCCAACGTCCTGACTTTC. This chain uses TRBV10-1 with TRBJ2-6; 11 bases align to TRBD2. Trimming removed 6 bases from V and 1 base from J; junction bases left unmatched: 5. Per germline, CDR1 WNHNN and CDR2 SYGVQD (reference sequence). The length of the CDR3 is 17 residues.

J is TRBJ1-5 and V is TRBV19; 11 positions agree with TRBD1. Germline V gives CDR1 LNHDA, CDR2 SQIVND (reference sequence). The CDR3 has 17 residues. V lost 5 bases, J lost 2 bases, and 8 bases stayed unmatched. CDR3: CASSPRTGGAGNQPQHF. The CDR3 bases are TGTGCCAGTAGTCCCAGGACAGGGGGCGCCGGCAATCAGCCCCAGCATTTT. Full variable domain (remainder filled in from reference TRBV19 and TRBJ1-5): DGGITQSPKYLFRKEGQNVTLSCEQNLNHDAMYWYRQDPGQGLRLIYYSQIVNDFQKGDIAEGYSVSREKKESFPLTVTSAQKNPTAFYLCASSPRTGGAGNQPQHFGDGTRLSIL.

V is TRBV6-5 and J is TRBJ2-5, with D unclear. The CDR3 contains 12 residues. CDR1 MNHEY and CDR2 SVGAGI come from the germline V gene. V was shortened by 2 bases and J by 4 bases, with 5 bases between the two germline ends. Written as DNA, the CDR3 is TGTGCCAGCAGTTACCCCCTAGAGACCCAGTACTTC. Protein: CASSYPLETQYF.

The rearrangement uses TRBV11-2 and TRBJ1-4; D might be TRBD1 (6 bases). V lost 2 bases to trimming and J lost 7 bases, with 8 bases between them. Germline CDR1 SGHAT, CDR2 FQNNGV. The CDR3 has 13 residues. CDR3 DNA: TGTGCCAGCAGCTTATCAGGGGTTGAAAAACTGTTTTTT. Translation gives CASSLSGVEKLFF.

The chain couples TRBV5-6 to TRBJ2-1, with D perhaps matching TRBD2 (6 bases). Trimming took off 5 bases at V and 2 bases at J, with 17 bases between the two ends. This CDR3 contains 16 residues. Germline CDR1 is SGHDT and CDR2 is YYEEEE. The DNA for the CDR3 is TGTGCCAGCAGAGGGAGCGGGCCGGTCCCCTACAATGAGCAGTTCTTC. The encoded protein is CASRGSGPVPYNEQFF.

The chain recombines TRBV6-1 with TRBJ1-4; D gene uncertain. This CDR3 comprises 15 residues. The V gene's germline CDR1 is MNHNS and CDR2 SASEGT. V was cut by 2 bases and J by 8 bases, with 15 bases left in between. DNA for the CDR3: TGTGCCAGCAGTGAAATGCGGGCTGGAGGAGAAAAACTGTTTTTT. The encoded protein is CASSEMRAGGEKLFF.

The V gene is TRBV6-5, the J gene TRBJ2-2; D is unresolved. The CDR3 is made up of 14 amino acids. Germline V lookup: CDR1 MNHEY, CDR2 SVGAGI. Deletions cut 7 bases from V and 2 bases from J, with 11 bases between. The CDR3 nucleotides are TGTGCCAGCACGAGCACTCCTAACACCGGGGAGCTGTTTTTT. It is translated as CASTSTPNTGELFF.

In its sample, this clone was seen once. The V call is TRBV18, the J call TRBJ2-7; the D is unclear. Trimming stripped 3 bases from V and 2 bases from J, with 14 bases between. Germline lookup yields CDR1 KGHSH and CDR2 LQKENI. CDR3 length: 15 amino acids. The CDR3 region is CASSPPDNPPYEQYF. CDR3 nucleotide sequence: TGTGCCAGCTCACCTCCCGACAATCCGCCCTACGAGCAGTACTTC.

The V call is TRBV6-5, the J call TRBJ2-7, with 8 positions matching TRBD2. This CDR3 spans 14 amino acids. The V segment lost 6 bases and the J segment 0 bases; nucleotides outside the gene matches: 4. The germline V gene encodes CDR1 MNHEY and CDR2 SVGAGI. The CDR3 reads CASSRLARSYEQYF. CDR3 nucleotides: TGTGCCAGCAGCAGACTAGCGCGCTCCTACGAGCAGTACTTC.

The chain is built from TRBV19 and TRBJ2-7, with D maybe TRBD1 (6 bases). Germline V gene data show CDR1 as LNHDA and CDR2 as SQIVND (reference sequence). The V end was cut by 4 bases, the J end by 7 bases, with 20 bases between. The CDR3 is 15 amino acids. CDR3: CASSTGQLITGEQYF. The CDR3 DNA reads TGTGCCAGTAGTACAGGACAGTTGATAACGGGGGAGCAGTACTTC.

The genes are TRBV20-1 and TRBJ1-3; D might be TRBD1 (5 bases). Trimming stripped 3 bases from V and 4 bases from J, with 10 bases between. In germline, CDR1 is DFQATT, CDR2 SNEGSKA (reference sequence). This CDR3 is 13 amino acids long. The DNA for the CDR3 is TGCAGTGCTAGTCTGCAGGGAGGAAACACCATATATTTT. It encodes CSASLQGGNTIYF.

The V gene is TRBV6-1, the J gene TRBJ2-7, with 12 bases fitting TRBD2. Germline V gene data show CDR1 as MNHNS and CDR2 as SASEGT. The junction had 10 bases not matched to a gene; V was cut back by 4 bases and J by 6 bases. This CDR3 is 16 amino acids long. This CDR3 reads CASSGRLAGVKTEQYF. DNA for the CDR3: TGTGCCAGCAGTGGACGACTAGCGGGAGTCAAAACCGAGCAGTACTTC.

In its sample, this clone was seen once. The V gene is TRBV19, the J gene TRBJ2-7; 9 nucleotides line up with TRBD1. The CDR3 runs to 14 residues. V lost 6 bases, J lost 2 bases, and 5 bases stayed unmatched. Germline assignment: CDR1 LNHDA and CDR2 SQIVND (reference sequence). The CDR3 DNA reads TGTGCCAGTAGCCCGGGACAGGGCACCTACGAGCAGTACTTC. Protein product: CASSPGQGTYEQYF. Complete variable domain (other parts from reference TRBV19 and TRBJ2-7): DGGITQSPKYLFRKEGQNVTLSCEQNLNHDAMYWYRQDPGQGLRLIYYSQIVNDFQKGDIAEGYSVSREKKESFPLTVTSAQKNPTAFYLCASSPGQGTYEQYFGPGTRLTVT.

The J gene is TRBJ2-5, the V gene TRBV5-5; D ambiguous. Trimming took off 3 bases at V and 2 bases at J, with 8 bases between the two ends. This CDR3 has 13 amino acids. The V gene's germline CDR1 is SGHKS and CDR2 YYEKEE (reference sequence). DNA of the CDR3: TGTGCCAGCAGCTCCCCTCCGCAAGAGACCCAGTACTTC. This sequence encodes CASSSPPQETQYF.

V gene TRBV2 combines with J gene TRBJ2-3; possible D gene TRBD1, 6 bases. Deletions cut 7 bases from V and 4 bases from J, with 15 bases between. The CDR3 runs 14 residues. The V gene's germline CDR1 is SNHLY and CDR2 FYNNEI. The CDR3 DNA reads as TGTGCCAGCAACCCGGGACAAAGGGCAGATACGCAGTATTTT. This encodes CASNPGQRADTQYF.

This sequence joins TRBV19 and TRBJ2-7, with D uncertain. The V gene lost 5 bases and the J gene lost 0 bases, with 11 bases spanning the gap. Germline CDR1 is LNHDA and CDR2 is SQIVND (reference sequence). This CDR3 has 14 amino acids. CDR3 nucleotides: TGTGCCAGTAGTCCGAGCAGGCTCTCCTACGAGCAGTACTTC. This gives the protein CASSPSRLSYEQYF.